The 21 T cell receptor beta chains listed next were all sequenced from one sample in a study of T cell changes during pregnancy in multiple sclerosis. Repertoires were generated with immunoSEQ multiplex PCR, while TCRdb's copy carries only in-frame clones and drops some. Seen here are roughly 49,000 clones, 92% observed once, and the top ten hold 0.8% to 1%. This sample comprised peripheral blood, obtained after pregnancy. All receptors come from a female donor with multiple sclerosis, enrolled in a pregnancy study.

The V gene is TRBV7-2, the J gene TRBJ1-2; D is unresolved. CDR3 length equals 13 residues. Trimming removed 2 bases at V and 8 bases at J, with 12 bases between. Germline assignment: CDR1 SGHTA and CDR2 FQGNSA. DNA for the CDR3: TGTGCCAGCAGCTTAATTGGGGAGCGGGGCTACACCTTC. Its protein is CASSLIGERGYTF. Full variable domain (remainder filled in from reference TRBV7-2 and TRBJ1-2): GAGVSQSPSNKVTEKGKDVELRCDPISGHTALYWYRQSLGQGLEFLIYFQGNSAPDKSGLPSDRFSAERTGGSVSTLTIQRTQQEDSAVYLCASSLIGERGYTFGSGTRLTVV.

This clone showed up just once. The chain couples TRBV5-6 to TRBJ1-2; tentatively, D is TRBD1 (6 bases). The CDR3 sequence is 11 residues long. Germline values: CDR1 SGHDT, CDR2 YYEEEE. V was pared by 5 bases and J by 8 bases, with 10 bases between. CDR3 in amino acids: CASRQGGGYTF. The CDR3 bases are TGTGCCAGCAGACAGGGTGGCGGCTACACCTTC.

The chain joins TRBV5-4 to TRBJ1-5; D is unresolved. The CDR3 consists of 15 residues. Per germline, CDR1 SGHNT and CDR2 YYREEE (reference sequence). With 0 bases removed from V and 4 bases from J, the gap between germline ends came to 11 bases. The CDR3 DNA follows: TGTGCCAGCAGCTTGGAGGCAGGCCGGAATCAGCCCCAGCATTTT. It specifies CASSLEAGRNQPQHF.

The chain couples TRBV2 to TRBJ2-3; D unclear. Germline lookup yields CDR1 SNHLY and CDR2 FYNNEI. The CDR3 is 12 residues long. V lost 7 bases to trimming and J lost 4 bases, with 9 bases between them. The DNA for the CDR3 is TGTGCCAGCACACGAGAGTCAGATACGCAGTATTTT. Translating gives CASTRESDTQYF.

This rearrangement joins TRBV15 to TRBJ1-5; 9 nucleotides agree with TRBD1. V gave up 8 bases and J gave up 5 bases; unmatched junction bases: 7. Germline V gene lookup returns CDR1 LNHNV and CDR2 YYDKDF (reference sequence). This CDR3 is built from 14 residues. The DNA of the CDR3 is TGTGCCACCGCCCCGGACAGGGGTTATCAGCCCCAGCATTTT. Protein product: CATAPDRGYQPQHF.

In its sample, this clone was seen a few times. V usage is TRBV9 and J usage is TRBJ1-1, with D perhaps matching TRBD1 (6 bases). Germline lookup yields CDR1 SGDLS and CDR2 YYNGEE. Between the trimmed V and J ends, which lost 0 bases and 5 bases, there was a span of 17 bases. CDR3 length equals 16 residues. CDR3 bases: TGTGCCAGCAGCGTAGCTACAACAGGGAGAGAAACTGAAGCTTTCTTT. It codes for CASSVATTGRETEAFF. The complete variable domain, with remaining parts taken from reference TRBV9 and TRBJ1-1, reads DSGVTQTPKHLITATGQRVTLRCSPRSGDLSVYWYQQSLDQGLQFLIQYYNGEERAKGNILERFSAQQFPDLHSELNLSSLELGDSALYFCASSVATTGRETEAFFGQGTRLTVV.

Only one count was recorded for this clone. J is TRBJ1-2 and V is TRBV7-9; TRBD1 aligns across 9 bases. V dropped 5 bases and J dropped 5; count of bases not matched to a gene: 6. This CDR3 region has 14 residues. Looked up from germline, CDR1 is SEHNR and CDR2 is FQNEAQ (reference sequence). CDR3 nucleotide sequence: TGTGCCAGCAGCCCGGACAGGGGTGGGTATGGCTACACCTTC. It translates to CASSPDRGGYGYTF.

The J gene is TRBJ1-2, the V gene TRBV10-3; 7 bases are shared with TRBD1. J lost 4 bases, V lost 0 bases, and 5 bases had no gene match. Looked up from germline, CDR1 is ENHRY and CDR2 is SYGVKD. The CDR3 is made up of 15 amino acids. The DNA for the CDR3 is TGTGCCATCAGTGAGTCGGGCAGGGGGATCTATGGCTACACCTTC. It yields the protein CAISESGRGIYGYTF.

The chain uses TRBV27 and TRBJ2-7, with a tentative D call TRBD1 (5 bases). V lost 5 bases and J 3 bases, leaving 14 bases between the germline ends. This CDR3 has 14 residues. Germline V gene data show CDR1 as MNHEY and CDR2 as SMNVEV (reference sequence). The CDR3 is CASSPRASHYEQYF. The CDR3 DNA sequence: TGTGCCAGCAGTCCCAGGGCCTCCCACTACGAGCAGTACTTC.

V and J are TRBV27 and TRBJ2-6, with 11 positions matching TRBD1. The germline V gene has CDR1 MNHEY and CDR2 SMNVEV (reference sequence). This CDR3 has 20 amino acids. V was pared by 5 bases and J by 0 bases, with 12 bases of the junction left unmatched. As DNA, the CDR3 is TGTGCCAGCAGTCCCGGGCTTAGGGACAGGGGGTCCTCTGGGGCCAACGTCCTGACTTTC. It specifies CASSPGLRDRGSSGANVLTF. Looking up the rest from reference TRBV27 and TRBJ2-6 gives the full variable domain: EAQVTQNPRYLITVTGKKLTVTCSQNMNHEYMSWYRQDPGLGLRQIYYSMNVEVTDKGDVPEGYKVSRKEKRNFPLILESPSPNQTSLYFCASSPGLRDRGSSGANVLTFGAGSRLTVL.

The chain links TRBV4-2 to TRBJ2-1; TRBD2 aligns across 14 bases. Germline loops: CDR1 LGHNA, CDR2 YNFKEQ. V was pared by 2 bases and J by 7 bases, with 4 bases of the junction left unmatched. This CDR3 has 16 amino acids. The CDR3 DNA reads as TGTGCCAGCAGCCAACAAGGGACTAGCGGGGGTAATGAGCAGTTCTTC. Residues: CASSQQGTSGGNEQFF.

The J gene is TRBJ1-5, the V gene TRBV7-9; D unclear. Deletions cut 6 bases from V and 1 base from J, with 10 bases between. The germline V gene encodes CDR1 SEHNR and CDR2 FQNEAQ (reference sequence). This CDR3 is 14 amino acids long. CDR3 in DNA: TGTGCCAGCAGTTTATCTCTGAGCAATCAGCCCCAGCATTTT. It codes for CASSLSLSNQPQHF. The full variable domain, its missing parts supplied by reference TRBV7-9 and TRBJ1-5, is DTGVSQNPRHKITKRGQNVTFRCDPISEHNRLYWYRQTLGQGPEFLTYFQNEAQLEKSRLLSDRFSAERPKGSFSTLEIQRTEQGDSAMYLCASSLSLSNQPQHFGDGTRLSIL.

CDR3 sequence: CASSYRQGGNQPQHF. The CDR3, as DNA: TGTGCCAGCAGTTACAGACAGGGAGGCAATCAGCCCCAGCATTTT. The gene calls are TRBV6-5 and TRBJ1-5; 7 bases match TRBD1. The CDR3 has 15 amino acids. V lost 2 bases to trimming and J lost 2 bases; unmatched junction nucleotides: 3. The germline gives CDR1 MNHEY, CDR2 SVGAGI.

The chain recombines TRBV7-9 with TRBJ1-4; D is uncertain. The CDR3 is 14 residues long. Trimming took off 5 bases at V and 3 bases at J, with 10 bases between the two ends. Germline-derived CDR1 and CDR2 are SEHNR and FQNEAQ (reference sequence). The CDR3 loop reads CASSAREPNEKLFF. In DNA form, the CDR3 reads TGTGCCAGCAGCGCGAGGGAGCCTAATGAAAAACTGTTTTTT.

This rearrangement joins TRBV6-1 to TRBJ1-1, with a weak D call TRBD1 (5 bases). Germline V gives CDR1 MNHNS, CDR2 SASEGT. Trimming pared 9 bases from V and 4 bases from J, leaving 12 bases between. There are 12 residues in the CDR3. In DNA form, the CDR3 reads TGTGCCAGTGGGGGGTGGGCCACTGAAGCTTTCTTT. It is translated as CASGGWATEAFF.

The CDR3 nucleotides read TGTGCCAGCAGCCGACAGGGCGGGTGGGAGACCCAGTACTTC. Protein sequence: CASSRQGGWETQYF. The V gene is TRBV5-4, the J gene TRBJ2-5; TRBD1 aligns across 7 bases. V shed 4 bases and J 5 bases; nucleotides not matched to a gene: 8. The length of the CDR3 is 14 residues. Germline CDR1 is SGHNT and CDR2 is YYREEE (reference sequence).

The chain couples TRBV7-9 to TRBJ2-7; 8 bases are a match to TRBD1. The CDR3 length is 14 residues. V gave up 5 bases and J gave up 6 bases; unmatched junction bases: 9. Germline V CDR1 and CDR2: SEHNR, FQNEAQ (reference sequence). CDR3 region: CASSPGPGQGEQYF. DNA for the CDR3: TGTGCCAGCAGCCCGGGGCCCGGACAGGGCGAGCAGTACTTC.

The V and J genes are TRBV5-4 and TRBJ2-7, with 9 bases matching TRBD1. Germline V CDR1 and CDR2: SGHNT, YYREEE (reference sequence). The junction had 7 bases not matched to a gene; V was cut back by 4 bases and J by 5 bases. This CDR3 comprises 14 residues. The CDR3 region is CASSGGQGSDEQYF. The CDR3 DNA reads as TGTGCCAGCAGCGGAGGACAGGGGAGCGACGAGCAGTACTTC. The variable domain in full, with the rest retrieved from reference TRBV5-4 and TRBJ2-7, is ETGVTQSPTHLIKTRGQQVTLRCSSQSGHNTVSWYQQALGQGPQFIFQYYREEENGRGNFPPRFSGLQFPNYSSELNVNALELDDSALYLCASSGGQGSDEQYFGPGTRLTVT.

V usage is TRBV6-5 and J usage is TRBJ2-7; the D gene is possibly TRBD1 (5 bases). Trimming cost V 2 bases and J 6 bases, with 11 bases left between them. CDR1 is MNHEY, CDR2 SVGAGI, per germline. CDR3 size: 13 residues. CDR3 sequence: CASSYPPRGEQYF. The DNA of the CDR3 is TGTGCCAGCAGTTACCCGCCAAGGGGCGAGCAGTACTTC.

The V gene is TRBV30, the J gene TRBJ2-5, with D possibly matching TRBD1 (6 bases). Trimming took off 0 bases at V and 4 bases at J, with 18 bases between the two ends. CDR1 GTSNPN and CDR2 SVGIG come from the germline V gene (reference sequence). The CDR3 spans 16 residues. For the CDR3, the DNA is TGTGCCTGGAGTGTAGGTGACAGGAGTACGATAGAGACCCAGTACTTC. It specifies CAWSVGDRSTIETQYF.

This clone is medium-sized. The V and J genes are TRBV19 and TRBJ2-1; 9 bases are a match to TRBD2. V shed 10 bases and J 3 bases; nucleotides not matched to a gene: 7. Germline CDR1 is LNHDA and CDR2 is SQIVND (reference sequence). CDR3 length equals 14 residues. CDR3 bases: TGTGCCACGGAAATAGCGGGGGACTACAATGAGCAGTTCTTC. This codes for CATEIAGDYNEQFF.